This TCR beta chain was captured by sequencing in a study of cytomegalovirus exposure and HLA in healthy donors. Comment on this clone: Its target is not known.

CDR3 length: 17 amino acids. V was cut by 3 bases and J by 4 bases, with 21 bases left in between. Per germline, CDR1 SNHLY and CDR2 FYNNEI. Whole-study findings and limits: The majority of CMV-associated TCR beta chains were reported as apparently HLA-restricted in a later analysis. It is likely that the observed cluster of highly shared sequence variants was a sequencing artifact. In vitro work confirmed that a few CMV-associated chains recognize CMV antigens.

Primers included in the PCR were 60 Vbeta and 13 Jbeta primers. Profiled with immunoSEQ multiplex PCR; TCRdb holds only in-frame clones, not every one. The data show 150,000 to 200,000 clones, 78% seen once. V gene TRBV2 combines with J gene TRBJ2-5, with D tentatively TRBD2 (6 bases). Sequencing input: PBMCs. This sequence was found in a woman aged 25-40 years in good health and CMV-seropositive. The CDR3 protein is CASSEGWRAYAGETQYF. The CDR3 DNA sequence: TGTGCCAGCAGTGAGGGGTGGAGGGCCTACGCCGGAGAGACCCAGTACTTC.